The 22 T cell receptor beta chains below all came from one sample that was sequenced in a study of T cell responses to AZD1222 COVID-19 vaccine. Sequencing used immunoSEQ multiplex PCR; TCRdb keeps in-frame clones, though not all of them. The data hold roughly 97,000 clones, with about 94% observed a single time. Sequenced here: peripheral blood, sampled on day 0 of AZD1222 vaccination. The receptors were gathered from an adult in good health.

V and J are TRBV5-8 and TRBJ1-2; 8 positions match TRBD1. Germline CDR1 and CDR2: SGHTS and YDEGEE. This CDR3 is 15 amino acids long. J was trimmed by 5 bases and V by 4 bases; bases with no gene match: 10. CDR3 sequence reads: CASSRRRQGTYGYTF. Written as DNA, the CDR3 is TGTGCCAGCAGCCGGAGGAGACAGGGGACGTATGGCTACACCTTC.

This chain links TRBV18 with TRBJ1-1; 9 positions agree with TRBD1. This CDR3 is 14 amino acids long. The V gene's germline CDR1 is KGHSH and CDR2 LQKENI. The J segment lost 2 bases and the V segment lost 4 bases, leaving 2 bases of the junction unmatched. The CDR3 DNA reads as TGTGCCAGCTCACGGACAGGGGTAAACACTGAAGCTTTCTTT. Amino acids: CASSRTGVNTEAFF.

The gene calls are TRBV2 and TRBJ1-1; 8 bases fit TRBD1. This CDR3 has 14 residues. The V segment lost 6 bases and the J segment 4 bases; nucleotides outside the gene matches: 7. Germline CDR1 is SNHLY and CDR2 is FYNNEI. The CDR3 here is CASRGQGRVTEAFF. In nucleotides, the CDR3 is TGTGCCAGCAGAGGACAGGGAAGGGTCACTGAAGCTTTCTTT.

The V and J genes are TRBV4-1 and TRBJ1-1; 10 bases map to TRBD1. Germline V lookup: CDR1 MGHRA, CDR2 YSYEKL. CDR3 length: 15 residues. Trimming removed 4 bases from V and 2 bases from J; junction bases left unmatched: 4. The CDR3 region has the DNA TGCGCCAGCAGCCTACGGGACAGGGGAAACACTGAAGCTTTCTTT. Its protein product is CASSLRDRGNTEAFF.

This chain uses TRBV2 with TRBJ2-1; TRBD2 matches 8 bases. The CDR3 extends over 15 amino acids. The germline V gene encodes CDR1 SNHLY and CDR2 FYNNEI. The V segment lost 6 bases and the J segment 3 bases; nucleotides outside the gene matches: 7. The CDR3 is CASRGAGGLYNEQFF. CDR3 nucleotide sequence: TGTGCCAGCAGGGGGGCGGGAGGACTCTACAATGAGCAGTTCTTC.

The V and J genes are TRBV7-8 and TRBJ1-1; 10 bases are shared with TRBD1. Trimming at V came to 4 bases and at J to 8 bases, leaving 4 bases not matched to a gene. From germline, CDR1 is SGHVS and CDR2 FQNEAQ. CDR3 length equals 13 residues. CDR3 region: CASSSWGQGEAFF. DNA for the CDR3: TGTGCCAGCAGCTCCTGGGGACAGGGGGAAGCTTTCTTT.

This chain joins TRBV7-2 and TRBJ2-7, with D tentatively TRBD2 (5 bases). V shed 3 bases and J shed 4 bases, with 10 bases lying between them. The germline gives CDR1 SGHTA, CDR2 FQGNSA. This CDR3 is built from 13 residues. CDR3 in DNA: TGTGCCAGCAGCTTGCAGCGGCCATACGAGCAGTACTTC. It translates to CASSLQRPYEQYF.

This clone was picked up a small number of times. The chain recombines TRBV7-9 with TRBJ2-2, with 11 nucleotides matching TRBD1. Germline CDR1 SEHNR, CDR2 FQNEAQ (reference sequence). The V gene end was trimmed by 5 bases and the J gene end by 1 base; junction bases not matched to a gene: 9. The CDR3 is 18 residues long. CDR3 DNA sequence: TGTGCCAGCAGCCTCAGCTGGGGGACAGGGGGGAACACCGGGGAGCTGTTTTTT. Encoded protein: CASSLSWGTGGNTGELFF.

This clone came up a few times. The chain uses TRBV6-4 and TRBJ2-2; 13 nucleotides align to TRBD2. Germline trimming cut 4 bases from V and 4 bases from J; bases unmatched to any gene: 0. This CDR3 comprises 15 residues. Germline V gives CDR1 MRHNA, CDR2 SNTAGT. CDR3 region: CASSGTSGSTGELFF. In DNA, the CDR3 is TGTGCCAGCAGTGGGACTAGCGGGAGCACCGGGGAGCTGTTTTTT.

The chain combines TRBV28 with TRBJ2-7, with D unresolved. Germline lookup yields CDR1 MDHEN and CDR2 SYDVKM. Trimming left V 4 bases short and J 2 bases short, with 21 bases between. CDR3 length: 17 residues. CDR3 in DNA: TGTGCCAGCAGTTACCGGGCCGGAAACCCTGGGGCCTACGAGCAGTACTTC. Its protein is CASSYRAGNPGAYEQYF.

V usage is TRBV4-2 and J usage is TRBJ2-1, with 8 bases fitting TRBD2. CDR1 and CDR2 from the germline V gene are LGHNA and YNFKEQ. Trimming at V came to 0 bases and at J to 11 bases, leaving 15 bases not matched to a gene. CDR3 length: 17 residues. CDR3 DNA sequence: TGTGCCAGCAGCCAAGATCTGGGACTAGGGGCTACGGGGAAGCAGTTCTTC. Residues: CASSQDLGLGATGKQFF.

V and J are TRBV3-1 (or the pseudogene TRBV3-2) and TRBJ1-2, with no clear D. The V end lost 5 bases, the J end lost 3 bases, and 13 bases lay between the germline ends. The CDR3 totals 14 residues. In germline, CDR1 is LGHDT, CDR2 YNNKEL (reference sequence). CDR3 nucleotide sequence: TGTGCCAGCAGCAGCGGGAGGGCTTACTATGGCTACACCTTC. This encodes CASSSGRAYYGYTF.

CDR3 DNA: TGTGCCAGCAGCCAAGCGCCCGCAGCGGATTCTTCCTACGAGCAGTACTTC. Protein sequence: CASSQAPAADSSYEQYF. The rearrangement links TRBV14 to TRBJ2-7; TRBD2 might be the D (5 bases). V was cut by 1 base and J by 1 base, with 17 bases left in between. CDR1 and CDR2 (germline): SGHDN, FVKESK. This CDR3 has 17 residues.

The J gene is TRBJ1-2, the V gene TRBV6-5; TRBD1 matches at 9 bases. J was trimmed by 7 bases and V by 6 bases; bases with no gene match: 12. The CDR3 spans 15 residues. The germline gives CDR1 MNHEY, CDR2 SVGAGI. The CDR3 bases are TGTGCCAGCAGCCCCGGGACAGGGATGAGAGGTGGCTACACCTTC. Translation: CASSPGTGMRGGYTF.

The genes are TRBV27 and TRBJ1-4, with D uncertain. Trimming pared 5 bases from V and 10 bases from J, leaving 14 bases between. The CDR3 has 13 residues. CDR1 is MNHEY, CDR2 SMNVEV, per germline (reference sequence). CDR3 amino acids: CASSHYPPRKLFF. As DNA, the CDR3 is TGTGCCAGCAGTCACTACCCACCTCGAAAACTGTTTTTT.

This clone was seen just once. The chain recombines TRBV6-2 or TRBV6-3 with TRBJ2-5; D possibly uses TRBD1 or TRBD2 (5 bases each). Per germline, CDR1 MNHEY and CDR2 SVGEGT. This CDR3 comprises 14 residues. The germline V and J ends were trimmed by 2 bases and 1 base, with 8 bases remaining between them. CDR3 protein: CASSYEGSQETQYF. The CDR3 nucleotides are TGTGCCAGCAGTTACGAGGGGAGCCAAGAGACCCAGTACTTC.

The chain employs TRBV2 and TRBJ2-2, with D maybe TRBD2 (5 bases). V lost 4 bases and J lost 5, with 8 bases in between. The CDR3 contains 13 residues. CDR1 is SNHLY, CDR2 FYNNEI, per germline. The CDR3 DNA sequence: TGTGCCAGCAGTGGGGAGCATACCGGGGAGCTGTTTTTT. Encoded protein: CASSGEHTGELFF.

V usage is TRBV2 and J usage is TRBJ1-2, with D uncertain. V was trimmed by 7 bases and J by 1 base, leaving 10 bases between them. From germline, CDR1 is SNHLY and CDR2 FYNNEI. The CDR3 has 13 residues. CDR3 sequence reads: CASTRENNYGYTF. CDR3 nucleotide sequence: TGTGCCAGCACCCGGGAGAATAACTATGGCTACACCTTC.

The V gene is TRBV30, the J gene TRBJ2-3; 8 positions agree with TRBD2. There are 13 residues in the CDR3. The germline CDR1 and CDR2 sequences are GTSNPN and SVGIG (reference sequence). The junction had 4 bases not matched to a gene; V was cut back by 4 bases and J by 4 bases. CDR3 amino acids: CAWNAGGADTQYF. CDR3 coding DNA: TGTGCCTGGAATGCGGGAGGCGCAGATACGCAGTATTTT.

The gene calls are TRBV7-9 and TRBJ2-6, with D perhaps matching TRBD1 or TRBD2 (5 bases each). Germline V gives CDR1 SEHNR, CDR2 FQNEAQ (reference sequence). V lost 5 bases to trimming and J lost 4 bases, with 27 bases between them. The CDR3 is made up of 20 amino acids. The CDR3 spells CASSKRGGTALRIGANVLTF. In DNA, the CDR3 is TGTGCCAGCAGCAAACGAGGTGGGACGGCGCTTCGTATCGGGGCCAACGTCCTGACTTTC. Complete variable domain (other parts from reference TRBV7-9 and TRBJ2-6): DTGVSQNPRHKITKRGQNVTFRCDPISEHNRLYWYRQTLGQGPEFLTYFQNEAQLEKSRLLSDRFSAERPKGSFSTLEIQRTEQGDSAMYLCASSKRGGTALRIGANVLTFGAGSRLTVL.

This chain connects TRBV28 to TRBJ2-3, with 9 positions matching TRBD2. V lost 6 bases and J lost 1; bases outside the gene matches: 8. From germline, CDR1 is MDHEN and CDR2 SYDVKM. The CDR3 is made up of 16 amino acids. CDR3 amino acids: CASSSIAGDGTDTQYF. DNA for the CDR3: TGTGCCAGCAGCTCCATAGCGGGAGACGGCACAGATACGCAGTATTTT.

This chain uses TRBV15 with TRBJ1-1, with 9 bases aligning to TRBD1. This CDR3 is 14 amino acids long. Germline values: CDR1 LNHNV, CDR2 YYDKDF (reference sequence). V shed 8 bases, J shed 2 bases, and the junction held 6 bases outside the gene matches. CDR3 nucleotides: TGTGCCACCGGAGACAGGGGGATTAACACTGAAGCTTTCTTT. This gives the protein CATGDRGINTEAFF.